This TCR beta chain was identified in a study of blood T cell repertoires in COVID-19 (TCRdb year 2020). At the level of the whole study: Collaborator samples came from the United States, Italy and Spain and covered acute and convalescent phases of COVID-19. The material from the prospective study consisted of cDNA or gDNA derived from T cells, B-cell-depleted T cells, or PBMCs. The dataset comprised deeply sampled blood TCRbeta repertoires from subjects exposed to, actively infected with, or recovered from COVID-19. The repertoires were released in a freely available public database intended as a resource for research on the immune response to SARS-CoV-2. The samples were drawn from two sources: the first 160 participants of the ongoing ImmuneRACE study, and approximately 1,300 subjects contributed by 6 global collaborators. Sample metadata almost always included a de-identified subject ID, COVID-19 status, age in years and sex. HLA class I and class II types, where available, came from metadata supplied by the sample provider rather than from assay-based typing. On the study overall, not on this receptor specifically: The amount of clinical and demographic metadata varied by source and participant and was provided uncurated.

The cysteine opens and the phenylalanine closes a CDR3 of 14 amino acids. Of the read, only the CDR3 DNA is kept; its 42 bases are in frame from base 1. V and J are truncated by 4 bases and 0 bases respectively, leaving an intervening sequence of 10 bases. Taken from the germline V gene (reference sequence), the CDR1 and CDR2 loops are LNHDA and SQIVND. The collaborating institutions used their own protocols to collect whole blood in K2EDTA tubes. For TCRbeta analysis, collaborator samples were shipped as frozen whole blood, as isolated PBMCs, or as DNA extracted from either sample type. TCRbeta CDR3 regions were amplified from genomic DNA using the immunoSEQ Assay, a bias-controlled multiplex PCR. The source study handled its data this way. Within the assay, amplification of reference gene primers was used to estimate how many nucleated cells each sample contained. To quantify the absolute abundance of each unique TCRbeta CDR3 rearrangement, sequence reads were collapsed and filtered. For each sample, productive Simpson clonality was calculated by taking the square root of Simpson's diversity index across productive rearrangements. This immuneACCESS table, as held by TCRdb, lists in-frame sequences with V and J called but not all clones. Of the missing ones, under half trace to an unresolved V gene in checked studies; the others have no known cause. The DNA was the basis for D and trimming; V, J and clone size are from that table. In all, the sample holds about 54,000 clones, and over 75% of those were seen once. The ten largest account for approximately 12% of the sample.

On this clone: Its recognized antigen is unknown. Per-base qualities were not stored, and no clone one base away is much larger.

The origin of this receptor is a human donor in a cohort sampled during active COVID-19. Here the chain combines TRBV19 and TRBJ2-7, with a weak D call of TRBD1 (6 bases match). The sequenced material came from peripheral blood. This receptor carries the CDR3 CASSRDTSSYEQYF. The DNA reads as follows: TGTGCCAGTAGTAGGGACACCAGCTCCTACGAGCAGTACTTC.